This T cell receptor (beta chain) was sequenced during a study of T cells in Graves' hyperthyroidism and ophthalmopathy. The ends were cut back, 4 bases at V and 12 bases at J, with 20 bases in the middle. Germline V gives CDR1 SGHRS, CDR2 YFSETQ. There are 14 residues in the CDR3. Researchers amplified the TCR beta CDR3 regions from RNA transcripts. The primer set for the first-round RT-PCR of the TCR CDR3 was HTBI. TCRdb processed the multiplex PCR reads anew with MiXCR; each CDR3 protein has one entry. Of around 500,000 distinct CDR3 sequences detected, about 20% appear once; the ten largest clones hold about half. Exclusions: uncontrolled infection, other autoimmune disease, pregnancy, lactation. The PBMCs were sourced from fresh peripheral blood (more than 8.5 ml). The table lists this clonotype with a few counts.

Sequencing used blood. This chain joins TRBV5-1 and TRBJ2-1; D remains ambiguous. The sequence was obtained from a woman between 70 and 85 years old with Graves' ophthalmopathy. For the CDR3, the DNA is TGCGCCAGCAGCCCGGGTTTTGAGATGGATTGGCAGTTCTTC. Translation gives CASSPGFEMDWQFF.